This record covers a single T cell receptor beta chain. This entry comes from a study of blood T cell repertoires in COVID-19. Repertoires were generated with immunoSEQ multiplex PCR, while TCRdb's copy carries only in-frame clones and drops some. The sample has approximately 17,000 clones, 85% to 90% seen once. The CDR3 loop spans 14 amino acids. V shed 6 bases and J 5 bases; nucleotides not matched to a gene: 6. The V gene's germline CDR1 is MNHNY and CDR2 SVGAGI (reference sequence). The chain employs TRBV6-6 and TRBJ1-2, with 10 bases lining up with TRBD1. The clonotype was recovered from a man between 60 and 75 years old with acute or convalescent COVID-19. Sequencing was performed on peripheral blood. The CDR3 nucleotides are TGTGCCAGCAGCCCGGGACAGGGGACGTATGGCTACACCTTC. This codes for CASSPGQGTYGYTF.